This T cell receptor beta chain was recorded in a study of T cell repertoires in cytomegalovirus infection. At the level of the study: Indicated by public TCR beta signatures were CMV infection and matching HLA type. General study findings and limits: Predominance within the ex vivo response was attributable to HLA-C-restricted CMV-specific TCR beta clonotypes.

This clonotype was counted at least ten times. As yet, its antigen is unknown. This CDR3 is built from 14 residues. Germline V gives CDR1 SGHNT, CDR2 YENEEA. V lost 5 bases to trimming and J lost 6 bases, with 13 bases between them. TCRdb passed the reads through MiXCR, listing each CDR3 protein once. The table shows hundreds of thousands of distinct CDR3 sequences, with more than 20% occurring only once. The material sequenced was CD8+ T cells from PBMCs. The receptor comes from a human donor in good health (CMV status not recorded). Some clones in this sample may be carry-over from other donors' samples. J is TRBJ2-2 and V is TRBV11-3; TRBD1 is a possible D gene (6 bases). CDR3 protein: CASSAPRGAGELFF. Here the CDR3 DNA reads TGTGCCAGCAGCGCCCCCAGGGGAGCCGGGGAGCTGTTTTTT.